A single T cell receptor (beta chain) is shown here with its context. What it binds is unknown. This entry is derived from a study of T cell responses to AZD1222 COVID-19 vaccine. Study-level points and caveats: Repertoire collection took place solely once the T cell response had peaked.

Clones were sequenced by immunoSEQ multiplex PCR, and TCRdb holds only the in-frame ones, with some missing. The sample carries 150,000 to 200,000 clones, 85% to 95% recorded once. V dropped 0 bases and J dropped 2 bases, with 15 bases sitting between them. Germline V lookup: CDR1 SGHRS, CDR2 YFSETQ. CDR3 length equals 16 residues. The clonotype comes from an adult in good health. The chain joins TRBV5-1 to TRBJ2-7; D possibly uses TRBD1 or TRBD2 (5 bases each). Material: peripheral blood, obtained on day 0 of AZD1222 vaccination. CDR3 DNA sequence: TGCGCCAGCAGCTTGGCCGGGGACCTCAGGCCCTACGAGCAGTACTTC. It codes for CASSLAGDLRPYEQYF.